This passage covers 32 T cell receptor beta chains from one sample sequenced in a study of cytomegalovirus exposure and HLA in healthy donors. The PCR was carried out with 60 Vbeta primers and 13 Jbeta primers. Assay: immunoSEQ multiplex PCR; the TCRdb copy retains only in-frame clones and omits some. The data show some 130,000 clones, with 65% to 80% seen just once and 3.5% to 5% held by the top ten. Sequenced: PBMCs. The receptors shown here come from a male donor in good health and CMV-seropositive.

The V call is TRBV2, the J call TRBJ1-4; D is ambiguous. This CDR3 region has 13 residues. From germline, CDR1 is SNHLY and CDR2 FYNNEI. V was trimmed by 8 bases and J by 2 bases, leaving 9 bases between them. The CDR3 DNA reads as TGTGCCAGCCTTTCAGCGACTAATGAAAAACTGTTTTTT. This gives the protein CASLSATNEKLFF.

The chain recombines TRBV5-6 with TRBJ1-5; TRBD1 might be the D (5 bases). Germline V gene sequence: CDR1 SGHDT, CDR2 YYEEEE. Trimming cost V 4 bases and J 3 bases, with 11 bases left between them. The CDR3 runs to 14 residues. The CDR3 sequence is CASSPSRVNQPQHF. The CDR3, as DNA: TGTGCCAGCAGCCCATCCAGGGTCAATCAGCCCCAGCATTTT. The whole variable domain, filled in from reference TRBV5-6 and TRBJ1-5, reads DAGVTQSPTHLIKTRGQQVTLRCSPKSGHDTVSWYQQALGQGPQFIFQYYEEEERQRGNFPDRFSGHQFPNYSSELNVNALLLGDSALYLCASSPSRVNQPQHFGDGTRLSIL.

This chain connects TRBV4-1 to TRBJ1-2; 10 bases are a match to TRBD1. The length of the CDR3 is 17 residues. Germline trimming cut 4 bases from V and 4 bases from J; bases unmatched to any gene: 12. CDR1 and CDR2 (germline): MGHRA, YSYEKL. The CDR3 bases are TGCGCCAGCAGCCCCCGGGACAGGGGAGCCTCTGGCTATGGCTACACCTTC. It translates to CASSPRDRGASGYGYTF.

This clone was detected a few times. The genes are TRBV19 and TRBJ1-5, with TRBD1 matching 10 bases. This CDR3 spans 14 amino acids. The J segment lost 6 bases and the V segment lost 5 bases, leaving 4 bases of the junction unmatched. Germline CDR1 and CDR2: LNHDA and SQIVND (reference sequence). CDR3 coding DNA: TGTGCCAGTAGTCTCGACAGGGGGCGTCAGCCCCAGCATTTT. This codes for CASSLDRGRQPQHF.

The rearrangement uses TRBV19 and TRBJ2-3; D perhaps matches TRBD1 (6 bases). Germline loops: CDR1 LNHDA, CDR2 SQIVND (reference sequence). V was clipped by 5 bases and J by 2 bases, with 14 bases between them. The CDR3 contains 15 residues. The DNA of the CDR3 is TGTGCCAGTAGTTCACCGACAGGCTACACAGATACGCAGTATTTT. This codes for CASSSPTGYTDTQYF.

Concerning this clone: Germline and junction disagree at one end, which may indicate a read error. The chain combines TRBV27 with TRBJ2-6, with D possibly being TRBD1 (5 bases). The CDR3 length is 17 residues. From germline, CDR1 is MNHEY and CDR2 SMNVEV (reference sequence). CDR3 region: CASSFRATTSGANGLTF. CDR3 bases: TGTGCCAGCAGTTTTAGGGCCACGACCTCTGGGGCCAACGGCCTGACTTTC.

In nucleotides, the CDR3 is TGTGCCAGCACGCAGGGGAATTCACCCCTCCACTTT. Translated: CASTQGNSPLHF. The V call is TRBV6-6, the J call TRBJ1-6; possibly TRBD1 for D (6 bases). The CDR3 runs to 12 residues. CDR1 and CDR2 (germline): MNHNY, SVGAGI (reference sequence). V lost 7 bases and J lost 7, with 8 bases in between.

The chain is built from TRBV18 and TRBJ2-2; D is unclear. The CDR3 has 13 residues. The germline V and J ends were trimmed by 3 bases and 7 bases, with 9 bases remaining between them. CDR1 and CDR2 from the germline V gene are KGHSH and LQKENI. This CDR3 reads CASSPPFVGELFF. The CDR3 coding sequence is TGTGCCAGCTCACCTCCATTTGTCGGGGAGCTGTTTTTT. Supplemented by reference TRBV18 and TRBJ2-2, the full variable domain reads NAGVMQNPRHLVRRRGQEARLRCSPMKGHSHVYWYRQLPEEGLKFMVYLQKENIIDESGMPKERFSAEFPKEGPSILRIQQVVRGDSAAYFCASSPPFVGELFFGEGSRLTVL.

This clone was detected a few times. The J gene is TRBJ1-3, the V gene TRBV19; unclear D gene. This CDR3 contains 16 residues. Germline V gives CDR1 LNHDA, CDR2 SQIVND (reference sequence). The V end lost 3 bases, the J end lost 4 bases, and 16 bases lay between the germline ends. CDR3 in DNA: TGTGCCAGTAGTATTAAAAGATTAGACTACGGAAACACCATATATTTT. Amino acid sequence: CASSIKRLDYGNTIYF.

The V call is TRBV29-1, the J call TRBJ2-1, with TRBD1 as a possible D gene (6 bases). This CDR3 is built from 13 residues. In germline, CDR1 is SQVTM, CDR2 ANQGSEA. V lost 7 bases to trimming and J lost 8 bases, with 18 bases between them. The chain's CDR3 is CSAERDNPYEQFF. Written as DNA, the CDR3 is TGCAGCGCCGAACGGGACAATCCCTATGAGCAGTTCTTC.

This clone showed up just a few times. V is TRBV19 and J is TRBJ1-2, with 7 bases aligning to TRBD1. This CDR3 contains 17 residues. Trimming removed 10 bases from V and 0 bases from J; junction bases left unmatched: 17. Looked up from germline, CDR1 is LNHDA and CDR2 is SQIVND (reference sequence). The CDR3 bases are TGTGCCACCACGCCCCGGACAGGTGGGTTGGCTAACTATGGCTACACCTTC. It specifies CATTPRTGGLANYGYTF. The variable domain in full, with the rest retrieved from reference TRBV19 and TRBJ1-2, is DGGITQSPKYLFRKEGQNVTLSCEQNLNHDAMYWYRQDPGQGLRLIYYSQIVNDFQKGDIAEGYSVSREKKESFPLTVTSAQKNPTAFYLCATTPRTGGLANYGYTFGSGTRLTVV.

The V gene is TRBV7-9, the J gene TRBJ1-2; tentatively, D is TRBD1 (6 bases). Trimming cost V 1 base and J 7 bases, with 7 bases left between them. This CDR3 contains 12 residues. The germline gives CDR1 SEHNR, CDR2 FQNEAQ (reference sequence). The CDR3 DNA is TGTGCCAGCAGCTTAGTGGGGGCTGGCTACACCTTC. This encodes CASSLVGAGYTF.

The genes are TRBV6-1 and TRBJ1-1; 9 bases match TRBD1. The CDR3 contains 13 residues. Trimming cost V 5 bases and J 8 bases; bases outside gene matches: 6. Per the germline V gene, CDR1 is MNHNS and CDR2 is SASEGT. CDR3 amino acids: CASSSRTGVEAFF. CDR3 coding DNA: TGTGCCAGCAGTTCCCGGACAGGGGTCGAAGCTTTCTTT.

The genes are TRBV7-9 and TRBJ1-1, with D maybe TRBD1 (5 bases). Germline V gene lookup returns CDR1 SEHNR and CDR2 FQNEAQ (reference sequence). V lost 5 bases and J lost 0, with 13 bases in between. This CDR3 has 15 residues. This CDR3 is CASSARRGMNTEAFF. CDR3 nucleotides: TGTGCCAGCAGCGCCCGGCGGGGCATGAACACTGAAGCTTTCTTT.

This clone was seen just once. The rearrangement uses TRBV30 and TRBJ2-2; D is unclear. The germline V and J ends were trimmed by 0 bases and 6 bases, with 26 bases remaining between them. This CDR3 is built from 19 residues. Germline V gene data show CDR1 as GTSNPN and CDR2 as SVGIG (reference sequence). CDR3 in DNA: TGTGCCTGGAGTGTCCTCAGAAGGCCAGGCGTTGACGGTCCCGGGGAGCTGTTTTTT. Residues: CAWSVLRRPGVDGPGELFF. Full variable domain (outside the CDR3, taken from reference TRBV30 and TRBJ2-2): SQTIHQWPATLVQPVGSPLSLECTVEGTSNPNLYWYRQAAGRGLQLLFYSVGIGQISSEVPQNLSASRPQDRQFILSSKKLLLSDSGFYLCAWSVLRRPGVDGPGELFFGEGSRLTVL.

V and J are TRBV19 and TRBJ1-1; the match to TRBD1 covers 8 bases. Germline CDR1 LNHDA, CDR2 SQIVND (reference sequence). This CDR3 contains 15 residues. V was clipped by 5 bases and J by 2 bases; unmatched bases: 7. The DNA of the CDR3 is TGTGCCAGTAGTGCAGGGGGCGCGTACAACACTGAAGCTTTCTTT. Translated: CASSAGGAYNTEAFF.

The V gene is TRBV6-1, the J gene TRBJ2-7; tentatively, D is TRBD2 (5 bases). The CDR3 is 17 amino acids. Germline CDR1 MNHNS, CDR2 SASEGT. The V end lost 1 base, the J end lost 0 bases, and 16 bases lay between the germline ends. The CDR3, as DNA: TGTGCCAGCAGTGAAGTGGGCCGCGGGCAGTCCTCCTACGAGCAGTACTTC. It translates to CASSEVGRGQSSYEQYF.

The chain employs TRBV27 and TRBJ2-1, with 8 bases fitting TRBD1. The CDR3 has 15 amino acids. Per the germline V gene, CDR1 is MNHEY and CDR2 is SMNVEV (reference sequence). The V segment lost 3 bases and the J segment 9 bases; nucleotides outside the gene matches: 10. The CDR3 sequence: CASSLQSQGAGEQFF. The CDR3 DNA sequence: TGTGCCAGCAGTTTGCAGAGCCAGGGGGCGGGTGAGCAGTTCTTC.

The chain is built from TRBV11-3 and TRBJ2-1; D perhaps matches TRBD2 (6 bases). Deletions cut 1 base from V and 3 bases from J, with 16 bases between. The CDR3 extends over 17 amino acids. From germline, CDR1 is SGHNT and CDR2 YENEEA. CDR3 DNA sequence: TGTGCCAGCAGCTTAGGCGGGGATAGCGGTATCTACAATGAGCAGTTCTTC. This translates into CASSLGGDSGIYNEQFF.

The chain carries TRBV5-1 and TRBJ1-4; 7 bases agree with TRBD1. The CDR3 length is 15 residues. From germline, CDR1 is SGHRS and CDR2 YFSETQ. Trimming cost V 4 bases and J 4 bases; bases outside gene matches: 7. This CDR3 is CASSLQGLGNEKLFF. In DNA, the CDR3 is TGCGCCAGCAGCCTACAGGGGCTGGGTAATGAAAAACTGTTTTTT.

The DNA for the CDR3 is TGTGCCACCAGCGACGGGACTAGCGGGAGCACAGATACGCAGTATTTT. Translation: CATSDGTSGSTDTQYF. The rearrangement links TRBV15 to TRBJ2-3; 12 positions match TRBD2. Germline V gene lookup returns CDR1 LNHNV and CDR2 YYDKDF (reference sequence). CDR3 length: 16 residues. The V and J ends lost 5 bases and 0 bases, in that order; junction bases with no gene match: 3.

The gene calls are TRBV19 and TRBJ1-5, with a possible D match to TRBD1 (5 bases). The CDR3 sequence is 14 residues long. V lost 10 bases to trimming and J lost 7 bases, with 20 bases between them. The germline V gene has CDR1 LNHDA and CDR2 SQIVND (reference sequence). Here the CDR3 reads CATHAGGSLQPQHF. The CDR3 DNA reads TGTGCCACCCACGCGGGGGGTAGTCTCCAGCCCCAGCATTTT.

CDR3 sequence: CASSTGQGYTGELFF. The CDR3 DNA reads as TGTGCCAGCAGTACGGGACAGGGCTACACCGGGGAGCTGTTTTTT. This rearrangement joins TRBV6-6 to TRBJ2-2; 9 positions agree with TRBD1. Trimming removed 5 bases from V and 3 bases from J; junction bases left unmatched: 4. This CDR3 region has 15 residues. The germline V gene encodes CDR1 MNHNY and CDR2 SVGAGI (reference sequence).

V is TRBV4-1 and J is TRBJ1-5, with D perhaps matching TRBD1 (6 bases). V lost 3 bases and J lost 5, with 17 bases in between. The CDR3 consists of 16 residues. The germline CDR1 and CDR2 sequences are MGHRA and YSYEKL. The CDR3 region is CASSQDSLGWDQPQHF. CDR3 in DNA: TGCGCCAGCAGCCAGGACAGTCTAGGTTGGGATCAGCCCCAGCATTTT.

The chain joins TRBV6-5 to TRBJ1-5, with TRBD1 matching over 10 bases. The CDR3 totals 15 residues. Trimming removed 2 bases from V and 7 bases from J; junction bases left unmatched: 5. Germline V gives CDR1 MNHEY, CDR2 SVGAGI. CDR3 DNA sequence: TGTGCCAGCAGTTACGGGACAGGGGTTGGCCAGCCCCAGCATTTT. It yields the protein CASSYGTGVGQPQHF.

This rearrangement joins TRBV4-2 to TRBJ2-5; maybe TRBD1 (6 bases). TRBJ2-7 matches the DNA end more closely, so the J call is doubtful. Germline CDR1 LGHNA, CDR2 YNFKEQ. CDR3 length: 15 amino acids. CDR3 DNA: TGTGCCAGCAGCCTCGACAGGTTTAGCTCCTACGAGCAGTACTTC. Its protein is CASSLDRFSSYEQYF.

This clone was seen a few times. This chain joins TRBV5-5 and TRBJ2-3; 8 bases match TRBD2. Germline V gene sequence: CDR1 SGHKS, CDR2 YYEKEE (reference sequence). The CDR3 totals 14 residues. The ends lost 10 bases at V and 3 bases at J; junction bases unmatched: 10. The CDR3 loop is CAGAGLAGTDTQYF. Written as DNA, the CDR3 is TGTGCCGGGGCGGGTCTAGCGGGTACAGATACGCAGTATTTT.

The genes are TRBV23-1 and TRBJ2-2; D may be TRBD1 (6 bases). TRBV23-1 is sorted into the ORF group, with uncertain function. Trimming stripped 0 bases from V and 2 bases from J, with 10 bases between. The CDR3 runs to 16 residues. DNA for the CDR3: TGCGCCAGCAGTCAATCTGTGGGGGCCAACACCGGGGAGCTGTTTTTT. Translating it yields CASSQSVGANTGELFF.

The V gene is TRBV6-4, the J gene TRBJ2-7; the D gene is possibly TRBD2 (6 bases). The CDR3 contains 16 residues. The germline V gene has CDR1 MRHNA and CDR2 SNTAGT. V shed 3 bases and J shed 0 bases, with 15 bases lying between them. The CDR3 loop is CASSDGQPDYSYEQYF. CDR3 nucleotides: TGTGCCAGCAGTGATGGGCAACCGGACTACTCCTACGAGCAGTACTTC.

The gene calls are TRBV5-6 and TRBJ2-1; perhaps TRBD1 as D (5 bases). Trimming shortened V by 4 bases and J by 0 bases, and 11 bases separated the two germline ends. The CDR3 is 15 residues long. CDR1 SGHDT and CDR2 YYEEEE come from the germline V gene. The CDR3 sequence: CASSPDKSSYNEQFF. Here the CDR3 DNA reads TGTGCCAGCAGCCCGGACAAGAGCTCCTACAATGAGCAGTTCTTC.

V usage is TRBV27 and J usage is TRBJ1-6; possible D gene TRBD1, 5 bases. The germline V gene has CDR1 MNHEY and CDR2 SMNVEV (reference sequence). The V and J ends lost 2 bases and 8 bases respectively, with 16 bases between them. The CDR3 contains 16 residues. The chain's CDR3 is CASSLTQVVIDSPLHF. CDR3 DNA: TGTGCCAGCAGTTTAACACAGGTCGTTATTGATTCACCCCTCCACTTT.

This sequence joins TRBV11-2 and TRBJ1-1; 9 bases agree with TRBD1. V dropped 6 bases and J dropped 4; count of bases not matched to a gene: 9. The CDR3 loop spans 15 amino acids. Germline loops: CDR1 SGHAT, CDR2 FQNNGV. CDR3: CASRRPTGGFTEAFF. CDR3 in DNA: TGTGCCAGCAGAAGGCCGACAGGGGGTTTCACTGAAGCTTTCTTT.